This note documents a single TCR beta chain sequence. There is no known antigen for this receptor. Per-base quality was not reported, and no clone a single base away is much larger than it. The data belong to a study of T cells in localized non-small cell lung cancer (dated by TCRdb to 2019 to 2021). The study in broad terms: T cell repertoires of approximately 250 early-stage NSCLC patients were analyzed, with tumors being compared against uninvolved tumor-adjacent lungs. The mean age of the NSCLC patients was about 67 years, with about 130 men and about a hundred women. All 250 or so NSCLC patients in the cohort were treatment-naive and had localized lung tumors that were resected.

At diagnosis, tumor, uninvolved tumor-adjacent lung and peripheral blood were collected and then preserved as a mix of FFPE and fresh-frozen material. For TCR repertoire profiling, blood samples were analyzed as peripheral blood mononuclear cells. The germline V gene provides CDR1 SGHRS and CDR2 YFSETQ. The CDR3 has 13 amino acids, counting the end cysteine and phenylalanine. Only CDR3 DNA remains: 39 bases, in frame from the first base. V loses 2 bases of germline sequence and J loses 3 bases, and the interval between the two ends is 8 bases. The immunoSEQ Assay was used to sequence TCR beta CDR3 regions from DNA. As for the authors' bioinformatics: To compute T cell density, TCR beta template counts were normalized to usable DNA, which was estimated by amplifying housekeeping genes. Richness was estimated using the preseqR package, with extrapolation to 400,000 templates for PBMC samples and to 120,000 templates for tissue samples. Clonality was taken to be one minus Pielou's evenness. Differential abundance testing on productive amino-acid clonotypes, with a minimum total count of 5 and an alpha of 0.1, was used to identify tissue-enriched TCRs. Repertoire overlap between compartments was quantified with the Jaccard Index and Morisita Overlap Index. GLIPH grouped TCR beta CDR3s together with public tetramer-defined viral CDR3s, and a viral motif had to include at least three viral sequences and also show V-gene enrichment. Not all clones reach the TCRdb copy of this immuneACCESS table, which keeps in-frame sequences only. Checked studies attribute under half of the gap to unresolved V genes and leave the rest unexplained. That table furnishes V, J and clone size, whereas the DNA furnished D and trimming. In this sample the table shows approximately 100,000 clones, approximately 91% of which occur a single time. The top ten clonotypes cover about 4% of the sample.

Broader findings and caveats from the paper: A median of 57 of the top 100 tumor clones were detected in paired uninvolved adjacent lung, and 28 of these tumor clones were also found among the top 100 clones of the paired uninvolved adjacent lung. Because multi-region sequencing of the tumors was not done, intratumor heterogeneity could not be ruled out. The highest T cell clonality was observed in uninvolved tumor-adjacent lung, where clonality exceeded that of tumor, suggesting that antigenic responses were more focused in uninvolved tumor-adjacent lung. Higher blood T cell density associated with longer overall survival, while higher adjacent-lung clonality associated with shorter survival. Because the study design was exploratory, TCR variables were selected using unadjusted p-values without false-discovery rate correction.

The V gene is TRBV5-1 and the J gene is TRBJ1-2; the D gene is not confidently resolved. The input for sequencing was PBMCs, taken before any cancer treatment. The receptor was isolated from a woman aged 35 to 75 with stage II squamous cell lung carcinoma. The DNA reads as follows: TGCGCCAGCAGCTTCCGGGTCGACTATGGCTACACCTTC. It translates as CASSFRVDYGYTF.